This T cell receptor beta chain appears in the sequencing data of a study of T cell changes during pregnancy in multiple sclerosis. Sequencing was performed with immunoSEQ multiplex PCR; in TCRdb, only in-frame clones are kept and a portion is missing. There are about 40,000 clones in the sample; roughly 90% occur only once, and approximately 5% lies in the top ten. The CDR3 has 15 amino acids. The V call is TRBV21-1, the J call TRBJ2-7; the DNA was not used to check the table's D call, TRBD1. TRBV21-1 is designated a pseudogene. The TCR was taken from a female donor with multiple sclerosis, enrolled in a pregnancy study. The sequences come from CD8+ T cells from peripheral blood mononuclear cells, collected in the third trimester of pregnancy. In DNA, the CDR3 is TGTGCCAGCAGCAACAGGGGGGACTTATCCTACGAGCAGTACTTC. Translation: CASSNRGDLSYEQYF.